This T cell receptor beta chain was sequenced in a study of blood T cell repertoires in COVID-19. Study summary: The United States, Italy and Spain provided the acute and convalescent COVID-19 samples. Sample material is recorded as cDNA or gDNA derived from T cells, B-cell-depleted T cells, or PBMCs.

The Seattle patients joined while their infection was active and were tracked longitudinally afterward. CDR3 length equals 13 residues. J was trimmed by 2 bases and V by 10 bases; bases with no gene match: 4. Authors' processing steps: Amplified reference gene primers provided the basis for estimating nucleated cell counts. Sequenced by immunoSEQ multiplex PCR; TCRdb stores in-frame clones only, minus some. V and J calls and clone size are given by that table; D and trimming were obtained from the DNA. The sample includes 310,000 or so clones, approximately 90% of them seen just once. What was sequenced was peripheral blood. The V and J genes are TRBV12-3 or TRBV12-4 and TRBJ2-1; 8 bases map to TRBD1. This clonotype was obtained from a man younger than 45 with COVID-19, enrolled during active disease. CDR3 coding DNA: TGTGCCACCAGGACAGGGCCCTACAATGAGCAGTTCTTC. Translating it yields CATRTGPYNEQFF.